The 11 T cell receptor beta chains listed next were all sequenced from one sample in a study of blood T cells in healthy people across ages. A second PCR, run for about 7 to 11 cycles, used a sample-barcoded 5' primer plus a J-beta primer mix. Each CDR3 protein gets one entry after TCRdb re-called the 5' RACE reads with MiXCR. The sample holds fewer than 900,000 distinct CDR3 sequences; about 40% are singletons and the top ten take 20% to 25%. Sequencing used blood. These receptors were collected from an older woman in good health.

The gene calls are TRBV27 and TRBJ2-7, with D perhaps given as TRBD1 or TRBD2 (5 bases each). CDR1 MNHEY and CDR2 SMNVEV come from the germline V gene (reference sequence). The V and J ends lost 4 bases and 10 bases respectively, with 23 bases between them. There are 15 residues in the CDR3. The DNA for the CDR3 is TGTGCCAGCAGTTCGTCCCCGGGGCCAGCTTTGTCCCAGTACTTC. Its translation: CASSSSPGPALSQYF.

This chain joins TRBV27 and TRBJ2-7; 7 bases agree with TRBD2. CDR3 length equals 14 residues. Germline lookup yields CDR1 MNHEY and CDR2 SMNVEV (reference sequence). Trimming at V came to 7 bases and at J to 2 bases, leaving 8 bases not matched to a gene. The CDR3 region is CASIGGGNTYEQYF. CDR3 sequence (DNA): TGTGCCAGCATTGGGGGAGGGAACACCTACGAGCAGTACTTC.

This clonotype was counted many times. The V and J genes are TRBV20-1 and TRBJ2-1, with a possible D match to TRBD2 (6 bases). Germline V gene sequence: CDR1 DFQATT, CDR2 SNEGSKA (reference sequence). Trimming stripped 4 bases from V and 9 bases from J, with 16 bases between. This CDR3 has 13 residues. The CDR3 nucleotides are TGCAGTGCTAAGTCGACCGGGGGAGGTGAGCAGTTCTTC. Translating gives CSAKSTGGGEQFF.

This clonotype was detected a few times. This chain uses TRBV3-1 with TRBJ2-5; D is possibly TRBD1 or TRBD2 (5 bases each). CDR3 size: 14 residues. Germline CDR1 and CDR2: LGHDT and YNNKEL (reference sequence). Trimming left V 0 bases short and J 7 bases short, with 12 bases between. The CDR3 DNA reads TGTGCCAGCAGCCAAGACCCCCTGGGGGTGACCCAGTACTTC. Residues: CASSQDPLGVTQYF.

The V gene is TRBV27, the J gene TRBJ2-5; D is unresolved. V was pared by 1 base and J by 0 bases, with 15 bases between. The CDR3 is 17 amino acids. CDR1 is MNHEY and CDR2 is SMNVEV in the germline V gene (reference sequence). The CDR3 sequence: CASSLLGGPEYQETQYF. DNA of the CDR3: TGTGCCAGCAGTTTATTAGGTGGTCCGGAGTACCAAGAGACCCAGTACTTC.

The J gene is TRBJ2-2, the V gene TRBV7-2; the match to TRBD2 covers 10 bases. J lost 5 bases, V lost 7 bases, and 4 bases had no gene match. This CDR3 is built from 14 residues. Germline CDR1 SGHTA, CDR2 FQGNSA. CDR3 bases: TGTGCCAGCACTAGCGGGAGTCATACCGGGGAGCTGTTTTTT. Its protein is CASTSGSHTGELFF.

The chain joins TRBV4-2 to TRBJ2-7; the match to TRBD1 covers 10 bases. V lost 3 bases to trimming and J lost 4 bases; unmatched junction nucleotides: 6. CDR3 length: 15 amino acids. Germline CDR1 is LGHNA and CDR2 is YNFKEQ. This CDR3 is CASSHRQGARYEQYF. CDR3 bases: TGTGCCAGCAGCCACCGACAGGGGGCAAGGTACGAGCAGTACTTC.

This clonotype has just a few counts. CDR3 amino acids: CASSPPTLKPHGYTF. In nucleotides, the CDR3 is TGTGCCAGCAGTCCACCGACTCTAAAGCCCCATGGCTACACCTTC. The rearrangement uses TRBV12-3 or TRBV12-4 and TRBJ1-2; no definite D call. This CDR3 comprises 15 residues. Deletions cut 5 bases from V and 6 bases from J, with 19 bases between.

The chain carries TRBV28 and TRBJ1-5; D call uncertain. CDR3 length equals 16 residues. The V end was cut by 1 base, the J end by 0 bases, with 10 bases between. Germline V lookup: CDR1 MDHEN, CDR2 SYDVKM. This CDR3 is CASSLLLDYSNQPQHF. In nucleotides, the CDR3 is TGTGCCAGCAGTTTATTGTTAGACTATAGCAATCAGCCCCAGCATTTT.

The table lists this clonotype with a few counts. V and J are TRBV7-9 and TRBJ1-2, with 12 bases aligning to TRBD1. This CDR3 contains 18 residues. Germline CDR1 reads SEHNR; CDR2 reads FQNEAQ (reference sequence). V shed 0 bases and J 4 bases; nucleotides not matched to a gene: 9. In DNA form, the CDR3 reads TGTGCCAGCAGCTTAGCTGGGGGACAGGGGGCGGCTGGCTATGGCTACACCTTC. It translates to CASSLAGGQGAAGYGYTF.

CDR3 amino acids: CASSLLLGDRYTDTQYF. In nucleotides, the CDR3 is TGTGCCAGCAGCCTACTTTTAGGGGACAGATACACAGATACGCAGTATTTT. The rearrangement links TRBV5-5 to TRBJ2-3, with 7 bases lining up with TRBD1. The CDR3 runs 17 residues. Trimming removed 4 bases from V and 2 bases from J; junction bases left unmatched: 13. Per the germline V gene, CDR1 is SGHKS and CDR2 is YYEKEE (reference sequence).